This is a list of T cell receptor beta chains from one sample in a study of blood T cell repertoires in COVID-19. Assay: immunoSEQ multiplex PCR; the TCRdb copy retains only in-frame clones and omits some. The sample gives about 150,000 clones, approximately 91% of which show up once; approximately 4.6% is in the top ten. The sample comprised peripheral blood. These receptors were collected from a man between 18 and 29 years old with COVID-19, enrolled during active disease. Each CDR3 is given with its conserved first and last residue. A D gene is named only where the DNA matches it firmly. Clone size is shown for a subset of rows, as once, few, many or a class of expanded clone.

V: TRBV4-3; D: -; J: TRBJ1-2; size: -; length: 17; CDR3: CASSQDLGTRGPYGYTF; DNA: TGCGCCAGCAGCCAAGATCTAGGGACAAGGGGCCCCTATGGCTACACCTTC
V: TRBV6-6; D: TRBD1; J: TRBJ1-1; size: few; length: 14; CDR3: CASRTRGRGTEAFF; DNA: TGTGCCAGCAGGACAAGGGGGCGCGGTACTGAAGCTTTCTTT
V: TRBV5-4; D: TRBD2; J: TRBJ2-1; size: -; length: 15; CDR3: CASSFWTSPHNEQFF; DNA: TGTGCCAGCAGCTTTTGGACTAGCCCTCATAATGAGCAGTTCTTC
V: TRBV29-1; D: TRBD1; J: TRBJ2-1; size: -; length: 14; CDR3: CSVEDPGGVYEQFF; DNA: TGCAGCGTTGAAGATCCAGGGGGAGTTTATGAGCAGTTCTTC
V: TRBV24-1; D: -; J: TRBJ1-2; size: few; length: 14; CDR3: CATQRGGGNYGYTF; DNA: TGTGCCACCCAACGCGGGGGGGGCAACTATGGCTACACCTTC
V: TRBV7-8; D: TRBD2; J: TRBJ2-5; size: -; length: 15; CDR3: CASSLNSGSGETQYF; DNA: TGTGCCAGCAGCTTGAATAGCGGGAGTGGCGAGACCCAGTACTTC
V: TRBV27; D: -; J: TRBJ1-2; size: -; length: 13; CDR3: CASSPQDRGGYTF; DNA: TGTGCCAGCAGCCCCCAGGACCGGGGTGGCTACACCTTC
V: TRBV7-3; D: -; J: TRBJ1-2; size: -; length: 13; CDR3: CASSLEGFYGYTF; DNA: TGTGCCAGCAGCTTGGAGGGGTTCTATGGCTACACCTTC
V: TRBV7-2; D: TRBD1; J: TRBJ2-1; size: once; length: 15; CDR3: CASSLSLGQYNEQFF; DNA: TGTGCCAGCAGCTTATCGTTGGGACAGTACAATGAGCAGTTCTTC
V: TRBV7-9; D: -; J: TRBJ2-2; size: -; length: 15; CDR3: CASSLYGRDTGELFF; DNA: TGTGCCAGCAGCTTATACGGTAGAGACACCGGGGAGCTGTTTTTT
V: TRBV28; D: -; J: TRBJ1-3; size: -; length: 14; CDR3: CASRDSSSGNTIYF; DNA: TGTGCCAGCAGGGACAGCAGCTCTGGAAACACCATATATTTT
V: TRBV9; D: TRBD2; J: TRBJ2-7; size: -; length: 17; CDR3: CASSSPIGGTSNYEQYF; DNA: TGTGCCAGCAGCAGCCCTATTGGTGGGACTAGCAACTACGAGCAGTACTTC
V: TRBV9; D: -; J: TRBJ2-1; size: -; length: 15; CDR3: CASSVGQGRYNEQFF; DNA: TGTGCCAGCAGCGTGGGTCAGGGCCGTTACAATGAGCAGTTCTTC
V: TRBV28; D: -; J: TRBJ1-4; size: once; length: 16; CDR3: CASSLVAGSGNEKLFF; DNA: TGTGCCAGCAGTTTAGTCGCAGGGTCAGGTAATGAAAAACTGTTTTTT
V: TRBV28; D: -; J: TRBJ1-2; size: -; length: 13; CDR3: CASSFISPGGYTF; DNA: TGTGCCAGCAGTTTCATCTCGCCGGGGGGCTACACCTTC
V: TRBV7-6; D: TRBD1; J: TRBJ1-4; size: -; length: 15; CDR3: CASSPRDRSNEKLLF; DNA: TGTGCCAGCAGCCCGAGGGACAGGTCTAATGAAAAACTGCTTTTT
V: TRBV7-2; D: TRBD1; J: TRBJ1-6; size: -; length: 16; CDR3: CASSLVGTGVGSPLHF; DNA: TGTGCCAGCAGCTTAGTAGGTACAGGGGTAGGATCACCCCTCCACTTT
V: TRBV30; D: TRBD1; J: TRBJ1-4; size: -; length: 14; CDR3: CAWSPRGRSEKLFF; DNA: TGTGCCTGGAGTCCCAGGGGGCGGTCGGAAAAACTGTTTTTT
V: TRBV7-3; D: TRBD1; J: TRBJ2-1; size: -; length: 15; CDR3: CASSLGQGDYNEQFF; DNA: TGTGCCAGCAGCTTAGGGCAGGGGGACTACAATGAGCAGTTCTTC
V: TRBV24-1; D: TRBD1; J: TRBJ2-2; size: -; length: 15; CDR3: CATSRTGGRTGELFF; DNA: TGTGCCACCAGCAGGACAGGGGGAAGGACCGGGGAGCTGTTTTTT
V: TRBV30; D: -; J: TRBJ2-7; size: -; length: 13; CDR3: CAWSTSNGYEQYF; DNA: TGTGCCTGGAGTACCTCGAACGGCTACGAGCAGTACTTC
V: TRBV3-1/TRBV3-2; D: TRBD1; J: TRBJ1-2; size: -; length: 17; CDR3: CASTQDAGTGLSYGYTF; DNA: TGTGCCAGCACCCAAGACGCTGGGACAGGACTTTCCTATGGCTACACCTTC
V: TRBV27; D: -; J: TRBJ1-5; size: -; length: 14; CDR3: CASQPSYSNQPQHF; DNA: TGTGCCAGCCAACCCTCCTATAGCAATCAGCCCCAGCATTTT
V: TRBV11-1; D: TRBD1; J: TRBJ1-6; size: -; length: 14; CDR3: CASSSRGRDSPLHF; DNA: TGTGCCAGCAGCTCAAGGGGGCGCGATTCACCCCTCCACTTT
V: TRBV6-6; D: TRBD1; J: TRBJ1-1; size: -; length: 16; CDR3: CASSYTGTGGSPEAFF; DNA: TGTGCCAGCAGCTATACCGGGACAGGGGGAAGTCCTGAAGCTTTCTTT
V: TRBV6-6; D: -; J: TRBJ2-7; size: -; length: 14; CDR3: CASSYLGDGYEQYF; DNA: TGTGCCAGCAGTTACCTGGGAGACGGCTACGAGCAGTACTTC
V: TRBV7-6; D: TRBD2; J: TRBJ2-7; size: -; length: 18; CDR3: CASSPISSGRASSYEQYF; DNA: TGTGCCAGCAGCCCAATTTCTAGCGGGAGGGCGAGCTCCTACGAGCAGTACTTC
V: TRBV6-1; D: TRBD2; J: TRBJ2-2; size: -; length: 17; CDR3: CASNEVGGRINTGELFF; DNA: TGTGCCAGCAATGAGGTGGGCGGGAGGATAAACACCGGGGAGCTGTTTTTT
V: TRBV18; D: -; J: TRBJ2-7; size: -; length: 13; CDR3: CASSPGRMGEQYF; DNA: TGTGCCAGCTCACCGGGCAGGATGGGCGAGCAGTACTTC
V: TRBV24-1; D: TRBD1; J: TRBJ2-2; size: -; length: 15; CDR3: CATSGGGAGTGELFF; DNA: TGTGCCACCAGTGGAGGGGGCGCCGGCACCGGGGAGCTGTTTTTT
V: TRBV18; D: -; J: TRBJ2-1; size: -; length: 17; CDR3: CASSPLVGKSSYNEQFF; DNA: TGTGCCAGCTCACCTTTAGTCGGGAAGAGCTCCTACAATGAGCAGTTCTTC
V: TRBV4-3; D: TRBD1; J: TRBJ2-2; size: -; length: 17; CDR3: CASSQDPGQLNTGELFF; DNA: TGCGCCAGCAGCCAAGATCCGGGACAGTTGAACACCGGGGAGCTGTTTTTT
V: TRBV9; D: -; J: TRBJ2-1; size: -; length: 15; CDR3: CASSSDSFSYNEQFF; DNA: TGTGCCAGCAGCTCGGACAGCTTTTCCTACAATGAGCAGTTCTTC
V: TRBV20-1; D: -; J: TRBJ1-5; size: -; length: 13; CDR3: CSASRGRKQPQHF; DNA: TGCAGTGCTAGTCGGGGTAGAAAGCAGCCCCAGCATTTT
V: TRBV27; D: -; J: TRBJ1-6; size: -; length: 16; CDR3: CASRLYRSSYNSPLHF; DNA: TGTGCCAGCAGACTCTACAGGAGCTCCTATAATTCACCCCTCCACTTT
V: TRBV15; D: -; J: TRBJ2-1; size: -; length: 15; CDR3: CATAGSMGSYNEQFF; DNA: TGTGCCACCGCAGGTTCGATGGGTTCCTACAATGAGCAGTTCTTC
V: TRBV29-1; D: -; J: TRBJ1-2; size: -; length: 14; CDR3: CSVEDQYRVHGYTF; DNA: TGCAGCGTTGAAGATCAATACAGGGTACATGGCTACACCTTC
V: TRBV3-1/TRBV3-2; D: -; J: TRBJ1-4; size: -; length: 16; CDR3: CASSPGSSATNEKLLF; DNA: TGTGCCAGCAGCCCGGGGTCTTCTGCAACTAATGAAAAACTGCTTTTT
V: TRBV13; D: -; J: TRBJ2-7; size: -; length: 13; CDR3: CASRGQVSYEQYF; DNA: TGTGCCAGCCGGGGTCAGGTCTCCTACGAGCAGTACTTC
V: TRBV7-2; D: TRBD1; J: TRBJ1-1; size: -; length: 17; CDR3: CASSIYRGPSMNTEAFF; DNA: TGTGCCAGCAGCATTTACAGGGGACCCTCCATGAACACTGAAGCTTTCTTT
V: TRBV28; D: -; J: TRBJ2-7; size: -; length: 14; CDR3: CASNDQGLSYEQYF; DNA: TGTGCCAGCAATGACCAGGGTCTCTCCTACGAGCAGTACTTC
V: TRBV4-2; D: TRBD2; J: TRBJ2-7; size: -; length: 18; CDR3: CASSPFAGTSGSLHEQYF; DNA: TGTGCCAGCAGCCCATTCGCCGGGACTAGCGGGTCGCTCCACGAGCAGTACTTC
V: TRBV9; D: -; J: TRBJ2-7; size: -; length: 15; CDR3: CASSVDPSSAYEQYF; DNA: TGTGCCAGCAGCGTAGACCCATCCTCGGCCTACGAGCAGTACTTC
V: TRBV9; D: TRBD2; J: TRBJ2-7; size: once; length: 15; CDR3: CASSLDSGSESEQYF; DNA: TGTGCCAGCAGCCTGGATAGCGGGAGCGAATCCGAGCAGTACTTC